This T cell receptor (beta chain) was identified during a study of blood T cell repertoires in COVID-19. Study summary: There were acute and convalescent COVID-19 samples, and they came from the United States, Italy and Spain. PBMCs, B-cell-depleted T cells, or T cells provided the cDNA or gDNA that made up the material.

CDR3 length: 13 residues. CDR1 and CDR2 from the germline V gene are GTSNPN and SVGIG (reference sequence). The trim removed 2 bases at V and 5 bases at J, leaving 5 bases unmatched. Authors' processing steps: Estimation of nucleated cell counts relied on the amplification of reference gene primers. The table came from immunoSEQ multiplex PCR; TCRdb's copy has only in-frame clones and leaves some out. V, J and clone size derive from that table, while D and trimming were established from the DNA sequence. The repertoire holds fewer than 200,000 clones, with around 82% as singletons. The source is a man aged 60 to 69 who had recovered from COVID-19. The chain recombines TRBV30 with TRBJ1-2; 7 bases map to TRBD1. The sample taken for sequencing was peripheral blood. The CDR3 is CAWSTGTAYGYTF. In nucleotides, the CDR3 is TGTGCCTGGAGTACCGGGACAGCTTATGGCTACACCTTC.